Presented here are 29 T cell receptor beta chains from one specimen sequenced in a study of T cell responses to AZD1222 COVID-19 vaccine. Produced via immunoSEQ multiplex PCR; TCRdb's table is partial and in-frame only. The sample includes roughly 93,000 clones, around 92% seen only once; the top ten take around 2.8%. The material sequenced was peripheral blood, taken on day 0 of MenACWY control vaccination. The receptors here all came from an adult in good health.

The chain couples TRBV27 to TRBJ2-7, with no clear D. The V gene lost 2 bases and the J gene lost 2 bases, with 13 bases spanning the gap. CDR3 length: 15 amino acids. Germline values: CDR1 MNHEY, CDR2 SMNVEV (reference sequence). CDR3: CASSLKGVAPYEQYF. The CDR3 DNA follows: TGTGCCAGCAGTTTAAAAGGTGTGGCCCCCTACGAGCAGTACTTC.

This clone was observed a handful of times. The CDR3 sequence: CSVAGSSYNEQFF. CDR3 nucleotides: TGCAGCGTTGCCGGGAGCTCCTACAATGAGCAGTTCTTC. The genes are TRBV29-1 and TRBJ2-1, with D possibly matching TRBD2 (6 bases). The ends were cut back, 4 bases at V and 0 bases at J, with 7 bases in the middle. Per the germline V gene, CDR1 is SQVTM and CDR2 is ANQGSEA. This CDR3 has 13 residues.

This chain uses TRBV9 with TRBJ2-5, with D tentatively TRBD2 (5 bases). The CDR3 spans 14 residues. Germline CDR1 SGDLS, CDR2 YYNGEE. V was clipped by 4 bases and J by 4 bases, with 14 bases between them. CDR3 in DNA: TGTGCCAGCAGCCCAGAGGGTTTCGGAGAGACCCAGTACTTC. It specifies CASSPEGFGETQYF.

The genes are TRBV6-6 and TRBJ1-2, with TRBD1 matching over 11 bases. The trim removed 6 bases at V and 3 bases at J, leaving 3 bases unmatched. The CDR3 runs to 14 residues. The V gene's germline CDR1 is MNHNY and CDR2 SVGAGI (reference sequence). This CDR3 reads CASSRTGGDYGYTF. CDR3 bases: TGTGCCAGCAGCCGGACAGGGGGCGACTATGGCTACACCTTC.

The V call is TRBV7-2, the J call TRBJ1-1, with 8 bases lining up with TRBD1. V was pared by 3 bases and J by 6 bases, with 3 bases of the junction left unmatched. The CDR3 has 13 amino acids. In germline, CDR1 is SGHTA, CDR2 FQGNSA. CDR3 coding DNA: TGTGCCAGCAGCTTTAGACAGGGGTCTGAAGCTTTCTTT. Translation: CASSFRQGSEAFF.

The CDR3 nucleotides are TGCGCCAGCAGTGAGTTTGGCAGGGGAGAGACTGAAGCTTTCTTT. Translated: CASSEFGRGETEAFF. This rearrangement joins TRBV10-1 to TRBJ1-1; the D gene is possibly TRBD1 (6 bases). V was trimmed by 1 base and J by 5 bases, leaving 14 bases between them. The CDR3 length is 15 residues. Germline CDR1 reads WNHNN; CDR2 reads SYGVQD (reference sequence).

The V and J genes are TRBV6-5 and TRBJ1-1, with D perhaps TRBD1 (6 bases). Germline CDR1 is MNHEY and CDR2 is SVGAGI. The CDR3 has 15 amino acids. Trimming removed 6 bases from V and 2 bases from J, with 16 bases in between. CDR3 nucleotides: TGTGCCAGCAGAGCTCCGGGACACCCAAACACTGAAGCTTTCTTT. Translated, it gives CASRAPGHPNTEAFF.

The chain is built from TRBV11-3 and TRBJ1-2; TRBD1 might be the D (5 bases). CDR3 length: 16 residues. The germline V and J ends were trimmed by 0 bases and 6 bases, with 17 bases remaining between them. Germline assignment: CDR1 SGHNT and CDR2 YENEEA. The CDR3 is CASSLDWQGVPNGYTF. The DNA for the CDR3 is TGTGCCAGCAGCTTAGACTGGCAGGGCGTTCCAAATGGCTACACCTTC.

The chain has TRBV7-9 and TRBJ1-1; maybe TRBD1 (5 bases). The CDR3 is 14 amino acids. CDR1 is SEHNR and CDR2 is FQNEAQ in the germline V gene (reference sequence). The V gene lost 5 bases and the J gene lost 5 bases, with 15 bases spanning the gap. CDR3 region: CASSRGTHQTEAFF. CDR3 bases: TGTGCCAGCAGCCGTGGGACTCACCAAACTGAAGCTTTCTTT.

As concerns this clone: The identical CDR3 is also encoded by other nucleotide sequences in the sample. This chain joins TRBV9 and TRBJ2-1, with 9 bases identical to TRBD2. The CDR3 runs 15 residues. V gave up 2 bases and J gave up 4 bases; unmatched junction bases: 4. Germline V lookup: CDR1 SGDLS, CDR2 YYNGEE. The CDR3 DNA is TGTGCCAGCAGCGTTAGCGGGGGACCTTACAATGAGCAGTTCTTC. Its translation is CASSVSGGPYNEQFF.

V and J are TRBV6-5 and TRBJ2-7; tentatively, D is TRBD2 (6 bases). Trimming pared 5 bases from V and 4 bases from J, leaving 18 bases between. The CDR3 runs 15 residues. Germline assignment: CDR1 MNHEY and CDR2 SVGAGI. CDR3 residues: CASSRGNIDPYEQYF. CDR3 DNA: TGTGCCAGCAGTCGGGGGAATATCGACCCGTACGAGCAGTACTTC.

The V call is TRBV7-6, the J call TRBJ1-6, with 9 bases that match TRBD1. The germline V gene has CDR1 SGHVS and CDR2 FNYEAQ. The J segment lost 11 bases and the V segment lost 5 bases, leaving 10 bases of the junction unmatched. The CDR3 spans 15 residues. The CDR3 spells CASSSMIGQGPPLHF. The CDR3, as DNA: TGTGCCAGCAGCAGCATGATCGGACAGGGGCCACCCCTCCACTTT.

There are a few counts of this clone. The J gene is TRBJ2-5, the V gene TRBV6-1; D may match TRBD1 or TRBD2 (5 bases each). V lost 2 bases to trimming and J lost 9 bases, with 22 bases between them. The length of the CDR3 is 16 residues. Germline V lookup: CDR1 MNHNS, CDR2 SASEGT. CDR3 in DNA: TGTGCCAGCAGTGAAAGTAATCGGGACGTGTCACGGGCCCAGTACTTC. Translating gives CASSESNRDVSRAQYF.

The chain uses TRBV2 and TRBJ2-3; TRBD1 or TRBD2 may be the D gene (6 bases each). CDR1 and CDR2 (germline): SNHLY, FYNNEI. The CDR3 is made up of 17 amino acids. V was clipped by 0 bases and J by 5 bases, with 18 bases between them. The CDR3 bases are TGTGCCAGCAGTGAAGCGCCCGGGGGCGTCGGACAAGATACGCAGTATTTT. Translation gives CASSEAPGGVGQDTQYF.

The genes are TRBV2 and TRBJ1-4; TRBD1 matches at 8 bases. Germline CDR1 SNHLY, CDR2 FYNNEI. There are 15 residues in the CDR3. Losses at the gene ends were 4 bases for V and 8 bases for J; bases not matched to a gene: 9. The CDR3 loop reads CASSVRDRGREKLFF. The CDR3 DNA reads TGTGCCAGCAGTGTCCGTGACAGGGGACGGGAAAAACTGTTTTTT. The whole variable domain, remainder taken from reference TRBV2 and TRBJ1-4, is EPEVTQTPSHQVTQMGQEVILRCVPISNHLYFYWYRQILGQKVEFLVSFYNNEISEKSEIFDDQFSVERPDGSNFTLKIRSTKLEDSAMYFCASSVRDRGREKLFFGSGTQLSVL.

This chain uses TRBV28 with TRBJ1-6, with unresolved D. The CDR3 consists of 14 residues. CDR1 is MDHEN, CDR2 SYDVKM, per germline. Trimming stripped 4 bases from V and 6 bases from J, with 10 bases between. Written as DNA, the CDR3 is TGTGCCAGCAGTTCAGGCCCCGGTAATTCACCCCTCCACTTT. It specifies CASSSGPGNSPLHF.

This chain uses TRBV12-5 with TRBJ1-3, with D uncertain. Germline V gives CDR1 LGHNT, CDR2 FRNRAP. The CDR3 sequence is 11 residues long. V was cut by 6 bases and J by 9 bases, with 9 bases left in between. For the CDR3, the DNA is TGTGCTAGTGGCCGTTTGGGCACCATATATTTT. Protein product: CASGRLGTIYF.

This clone appeared a single time. The chain employs TRBV7-9 and TRBJ1-1, with D unclear. V was cut by 5 bases and J by 0 bases, with 10 bases left in between. This CDR3 has 14 amino acids. Germline assignment: CDR1 SEHNR and CDR2 FQNEAQ (reference sequence). Here the CDR3 DNA reads TGTGCCAGCAGCCCCAAGGGCATGAACACTGAAGCTTTCTTT. Translated, it gives CASSPKGMNTEAFF.

V and J are TRBV5-4 and TRBJ2-1; D gene unclear. Germline-derived CDR1 and CDR2 are SGHNT and YYREEE (reference sequence). The CDR3 has 12 amino acids. Trimming cost V 4 bases and J 6 bases, with 8 bases left between them. In DNA form, the CDR3 reads TGTGCCAGCAGCCGCTCTGTCAATGAGCAGTTCTTC. This gives the protein CASSRSVNEQFF.

This rearrangement joins TRBV10-3 to TRBJ2-7; a possible D gene is TRBD1 (5 bases). The CDR3 is 16 amino acids. Per the germline V gene, CDR1 is ENHRY and CDR2 is SYGVKD. The ends were cut back, 0 bases at V and 6 bases at J, with 18 bases in the middle. In nucleotides, the CDR3 is TGTGCCATCAGTGAGTCGACGACAGCCCTTAGAGCCGAGCAGTACTTC. Encoded protein: CAISESTTALRAEQYF.

The rearrangement links TRBV2 to TRBJ2-5; 7 bases are a match to TRBD2. The CDR3 is 13 residues long. Per the germline V gene, CDR1 is SNHLY and CDR2 is FYNNEI. Unmatched junction bases numbered 2, after V lost 3 bases and J lost 4 bases. For the CDR3, the DNA is TGTGCCAGCAGTGATGTAGCGGGAGAGACCCAGTACTTC. Translating gives CASSDVAGETQYF.

This chain connects TRBV10-3 to TRBJ1-1; D perhaps matches TRBD1 (5 bases). The CDR3 has 15 residues. Germline V gene sequence: CDR1 ENHRY, CDR2 SYGVKD. V lost 0 bases and J lost 1, with 9 bases in between. CDR3 DNA sequence: TGTGCCATCAGTGAGTCGAGGAGGGGGAACACTGAAGCTTTCTTT. This translates into CAISESRRGNTEAFF.

The chain is built from TRBV19 and TRBJ1-6; maybe TRBD1 (5 bases). This CDR3 comprises 15 residues. Trimming stripped 3 bases from V and 7 bases from J, with 13 bases between. Germline V gives CDR1 LNHDA, CDR2 SQIVND (reference sequence). In DNA, the CDR3 is TGTGCCAGTAGTATCGGGACCAGGTCCAATTCACCCCTCCACTTT. Translated, it gives CASSIGTRSNSPLHF.

V is TRBV7-2 and J is TRBJ2-3, with unresolved D. Deletions cut 6 bases from V and 12 bases from J, with 16 bases between. Germline V gene sequence: CDR1 SGHTA, CDR2 FQGNSA. The CDR3 is 12 residues long. The CDR3 here is CASSSNRVVQYF. In nucleotides, the CDR3 is TGTGCCAGCAGTTCCAATAGGGTGGTTCAGTATTTT. Full variable domain (remainder filled in from reference TRBV7-2 and TRBJ2-3): GAGVSQSPSNKVTEKGKDVELRCDPISGHTALYWYRQSLGQGLEFLIYFQGNSAPDKSGLPSDRFSAERTGGSVSTLTIQRTQQEDSAVYLCASSSNRVVQYFGPGTRLTVL.

The table lists this clone with a count of one. The rearrangement links TRBV19 to TRBJ2-1; D is tentatively TRBD1 or TRBD2 (5 bases each). The CDR3 has 12 residues. Germline V gene lookup returns CDR1 LNHDA and CDR2 SQIVND (reference sequence). V gave up 7 bases and J gave up 10 bases, with 14 bases separating them. In nucleotides, the CDR3 is TGTGCCAGTACCGCCTGGGGGATGGAGCAGTTCTTC. Translating it yields CASTAWGMEQFF.

The chain carries TRBV19 and TRBJ1-2, with D perhaps matching TRBD1 (6 bases). Germline values: CDR1 LNHDA, CDR2 SQIVND (reference sequence). CDR3 size: 14 residues. V lost 6 bases and J 0 bases, leaving 11 bases between the germline ends. The CDR3 protein is CASSSRGTNYGYTF. In DNA, the CDR3 is TGTGCCAGTAGCAGCAGGGGTACTAACTATGGCTACACCTTC. The full variable domain, its missing parts supplied by reference TRBV19 and TRBJ1-2, is DGGITQSPKYLFRKEGQNVTLSCEQNLNHDAMYWYRQDPGQGLRLIYYSQIVNDFQKGDIAEGYSVSREKKESFPLTVTSAQKNPTAFYLCASSSRGTNYGYTFGSGTRLTVV.

V and J are TRBV29-1 and TRBJ1-4; D remains ambiguous. The CDR3 is 15 amino acids. Between the trimmed V and J ends, which lost 3 bases and 4 bases, there was a span of 15 bases. Germline-derived CDR1 and CDR2 are SQVTM and ANQGSEA. The CDR3 loop is CSVEALEGINEKLFF. The CDR3 nucleotides read TGCAGCGTTGAGGCGCTGGAGGGAATTAATGAAAAACTGTTTTTT.

This chain links TRBV4-3 with TRBJ2-1, with a possible D match to TRBD1 (6 bases). Germline-derived CDR1 and CDR2 are LGHNA and YSLEER. V dropped 8 bases and J dropped 4 bases, with 15 bases sitting between them. The CDR3 totals 14 residues. CDR3 coding DNA: TGCGCCAGCGGCAGAGGGGGATATTACAATGAGCAGTTCTTC. Amino acids: CASGRGGYYNEQFF.

The chain uses TRBV4-1 and TRBJ2-2; 11 positions agree with TRBD2. This CDR3 spans 18 amino acids. Germline values: CDR1 MGHRA, CDR2 YSYEKL. J lost 4 bases, V lost 2 bases, and 9 bases had no gene match. Here the CDR3 reads CASSQSVAGGPGTGELFF. The CDR3 DNA reads TGCGCCAGCAGCCAATCGGTAGCGGGGGGGCCGGGCACCGGGGAGCTGTTTTTT.